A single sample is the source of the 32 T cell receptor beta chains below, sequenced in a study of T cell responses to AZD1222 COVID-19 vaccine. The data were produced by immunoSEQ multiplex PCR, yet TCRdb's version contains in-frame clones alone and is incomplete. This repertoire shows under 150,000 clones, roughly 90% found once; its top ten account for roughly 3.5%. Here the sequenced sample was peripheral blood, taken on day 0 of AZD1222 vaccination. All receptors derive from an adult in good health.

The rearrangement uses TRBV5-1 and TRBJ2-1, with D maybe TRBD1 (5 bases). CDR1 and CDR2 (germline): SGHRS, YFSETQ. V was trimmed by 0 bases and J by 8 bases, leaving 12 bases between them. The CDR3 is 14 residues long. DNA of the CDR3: TGCGCCAGCAGCTTGGAGCCCAGGGCTGATGAGCAGTTCTTC. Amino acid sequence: CASSLEPRADEQFF. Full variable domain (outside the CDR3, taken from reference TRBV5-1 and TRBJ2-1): KAGVTQTPRYLIKTRGQQVTLSCSPISGHRSVSWYQQTPGQGLQFLFEYFSETQRNKGNFPGRFSGRQFSNSRSEMNVSTLELGDSALYLCASSLEPRADEQFFGPGTRLTVL.

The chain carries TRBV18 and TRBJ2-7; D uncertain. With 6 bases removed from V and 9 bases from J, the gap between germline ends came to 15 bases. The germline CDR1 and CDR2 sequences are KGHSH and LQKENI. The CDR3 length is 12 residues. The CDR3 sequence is CASSQGPLGQYF. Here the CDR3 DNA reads TGTGCCAGCTCGCAAGGGCCATTGGGGCAGTACTTC.

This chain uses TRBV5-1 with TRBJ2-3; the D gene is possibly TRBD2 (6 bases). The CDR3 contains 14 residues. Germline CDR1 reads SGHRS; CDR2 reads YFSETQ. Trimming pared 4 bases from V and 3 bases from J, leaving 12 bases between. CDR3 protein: CASSPGGLTDTQYF. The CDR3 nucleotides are TGCGCCAGCAGCCCGGGCGGACTAACAGATACGCAGTATTTT.

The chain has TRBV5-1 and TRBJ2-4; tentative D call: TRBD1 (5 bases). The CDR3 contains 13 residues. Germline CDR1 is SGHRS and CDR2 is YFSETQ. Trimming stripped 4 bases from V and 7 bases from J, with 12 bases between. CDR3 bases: TGCGCCAGCAGCCCAGGGCAGTTTAACATTCAGTACTTC. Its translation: CASSPGQFNIQYF.

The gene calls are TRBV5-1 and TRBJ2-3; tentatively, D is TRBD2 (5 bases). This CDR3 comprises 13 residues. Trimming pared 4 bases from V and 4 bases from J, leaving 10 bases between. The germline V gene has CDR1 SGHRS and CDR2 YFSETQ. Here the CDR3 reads CASSLPEADTQYF. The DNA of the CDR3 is TGCGCCAGCAGCCTCCCGGAGGCAGATACGCAGTATTTT.

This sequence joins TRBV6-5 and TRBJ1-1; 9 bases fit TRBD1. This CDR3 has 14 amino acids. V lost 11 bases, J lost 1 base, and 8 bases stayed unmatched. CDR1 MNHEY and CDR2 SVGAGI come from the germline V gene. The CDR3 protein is CAVTGGGPNTEAFF. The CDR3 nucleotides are TGTGCCGTAACAGGGGGCGGGCCGAACACTGAAGCTTTCTTT.

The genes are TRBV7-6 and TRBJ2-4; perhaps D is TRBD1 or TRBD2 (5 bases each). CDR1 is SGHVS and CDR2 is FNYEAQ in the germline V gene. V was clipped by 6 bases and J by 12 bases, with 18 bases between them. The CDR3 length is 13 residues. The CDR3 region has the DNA TGTGCCAGCAGTCAAATTGTCGGGGCGGATCAGTACTTC. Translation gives CASSQIVGADQYF.

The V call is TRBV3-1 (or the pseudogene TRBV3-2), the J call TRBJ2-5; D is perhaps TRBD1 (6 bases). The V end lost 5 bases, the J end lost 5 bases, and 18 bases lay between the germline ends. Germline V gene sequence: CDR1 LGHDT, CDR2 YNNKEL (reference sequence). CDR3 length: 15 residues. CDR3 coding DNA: TGTGCCAGCAGCACCCGGCTGGGGGCGTGGGAGACCCAGTACTTC. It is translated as CASSTRLGAWETQYF.

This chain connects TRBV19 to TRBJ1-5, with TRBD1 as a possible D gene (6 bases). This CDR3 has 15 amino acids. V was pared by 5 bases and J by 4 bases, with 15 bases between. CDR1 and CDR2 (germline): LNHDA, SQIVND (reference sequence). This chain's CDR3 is CASSPSGTHNQPQHF. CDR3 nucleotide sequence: TGTGCCAGTAGTCCGTCCGGGACACATAATCAGCCCCAGCATTTT.

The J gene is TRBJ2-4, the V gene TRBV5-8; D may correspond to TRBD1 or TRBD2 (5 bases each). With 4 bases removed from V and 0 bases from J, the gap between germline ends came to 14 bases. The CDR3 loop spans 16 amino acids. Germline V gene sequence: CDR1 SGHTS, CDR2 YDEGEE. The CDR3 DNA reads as TGTGCCAGCAGCGCTGGGGGTCGGATAGCCAAAAACATTCAGTACTTC. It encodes CASSAGGRIAKNIQYF.

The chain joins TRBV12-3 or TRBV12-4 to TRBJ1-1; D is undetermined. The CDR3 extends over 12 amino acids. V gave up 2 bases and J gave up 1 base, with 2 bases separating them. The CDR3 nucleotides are TGTGCCAGCAGTTTACCGAACACTGAAGCTTTCTTT. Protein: CASSLPNTEAFF.

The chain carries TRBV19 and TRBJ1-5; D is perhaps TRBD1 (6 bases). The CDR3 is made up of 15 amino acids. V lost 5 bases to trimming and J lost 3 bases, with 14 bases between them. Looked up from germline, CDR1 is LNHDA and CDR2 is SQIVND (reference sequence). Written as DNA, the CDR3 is TGTGCCAGTAGTCAGGGGAAGAGTAACAATCAGCCCCAGCATTTT. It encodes CASSQGKSNNQPQHF.

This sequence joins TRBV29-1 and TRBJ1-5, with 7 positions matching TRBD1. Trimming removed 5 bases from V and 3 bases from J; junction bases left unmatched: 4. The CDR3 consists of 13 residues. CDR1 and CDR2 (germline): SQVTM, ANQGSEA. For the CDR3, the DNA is TGCAGCGTTTCGGGACAGATCAATCAGCCCCAGCATTTT. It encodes CSVSGQINQPQHF.

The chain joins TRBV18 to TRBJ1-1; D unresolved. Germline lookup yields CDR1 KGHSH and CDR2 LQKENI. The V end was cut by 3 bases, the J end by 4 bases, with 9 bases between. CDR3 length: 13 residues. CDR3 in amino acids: CASSPSISTEAFF. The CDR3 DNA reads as TGTGCCAGCTCACCCTCGATTTCCACTGAAGCTTTCTTT.

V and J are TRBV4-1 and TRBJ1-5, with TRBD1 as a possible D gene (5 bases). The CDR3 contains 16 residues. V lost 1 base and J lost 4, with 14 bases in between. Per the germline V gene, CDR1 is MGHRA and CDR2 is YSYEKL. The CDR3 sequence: CASSQGWARGNQPQHF. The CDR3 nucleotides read TGCGCCAGCAGCCAAGGATGGGCCCGGGGGAATCAGCCCCAGCATTTT.

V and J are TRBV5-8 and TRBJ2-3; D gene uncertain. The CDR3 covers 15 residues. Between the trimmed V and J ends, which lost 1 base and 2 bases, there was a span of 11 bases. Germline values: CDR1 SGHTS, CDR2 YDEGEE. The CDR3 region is CASSLQGYDTDTQYF. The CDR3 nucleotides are TGTGCCAGCAGCTTGCAAGGGTATGACACAGATACGCAGTATTTT.

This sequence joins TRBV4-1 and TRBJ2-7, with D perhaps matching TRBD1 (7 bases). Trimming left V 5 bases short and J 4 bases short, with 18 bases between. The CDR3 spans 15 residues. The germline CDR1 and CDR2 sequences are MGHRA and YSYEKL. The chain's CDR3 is CASSARDRGGYEQYF. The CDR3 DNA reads TGCGCCAGCAGCGCCCGGGACAGAGGAGGGTACGAGCAGTACTTC.

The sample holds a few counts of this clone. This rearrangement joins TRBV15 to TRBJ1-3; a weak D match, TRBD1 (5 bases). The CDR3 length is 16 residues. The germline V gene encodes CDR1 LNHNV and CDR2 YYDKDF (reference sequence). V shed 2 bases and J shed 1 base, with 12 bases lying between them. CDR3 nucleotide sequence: TGTGCCACCAGCAGAAGGGCAGGGAGTTCTGGAAACACCATATATTTT. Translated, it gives CATSRRAGSSGNTIYF.

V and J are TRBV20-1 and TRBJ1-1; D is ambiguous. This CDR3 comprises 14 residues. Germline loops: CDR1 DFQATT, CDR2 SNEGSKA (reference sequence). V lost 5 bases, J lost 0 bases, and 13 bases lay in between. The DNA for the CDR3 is TGCAGTGCTCGTGTGTTGGCGGTGAACACTGAAGCTTTCTTT. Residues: CSARVLAVNTEAFF.

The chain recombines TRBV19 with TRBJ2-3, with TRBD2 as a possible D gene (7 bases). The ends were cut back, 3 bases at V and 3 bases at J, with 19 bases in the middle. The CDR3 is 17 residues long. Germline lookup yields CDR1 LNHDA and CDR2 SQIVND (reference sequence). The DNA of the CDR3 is TGTGCCAGTAGTATCCTCAGGAGGGGGGGGATGACAGATACGCAGTATTTT. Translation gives CASSILRRGGMTDTQYF.

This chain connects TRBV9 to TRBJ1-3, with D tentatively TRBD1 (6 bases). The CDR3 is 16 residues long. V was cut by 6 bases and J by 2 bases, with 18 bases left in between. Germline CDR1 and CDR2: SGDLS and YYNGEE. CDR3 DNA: TGTGCCAGCACCCCTTCAACAGGGTATGCTGGAAACACCATATATTTT. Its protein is CASTPSTGYAGNTIYF. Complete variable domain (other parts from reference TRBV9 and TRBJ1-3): DSGVTQTPKHLITATGQRVTLRCSPRSGDLSVYWYQQSLDQGLQFLIQYYNGEERAKGNILERFSAQQFPDLHSELNLSSLELGDSALYFCASTPSTGYAGNTIYFGEGSWLTVV.

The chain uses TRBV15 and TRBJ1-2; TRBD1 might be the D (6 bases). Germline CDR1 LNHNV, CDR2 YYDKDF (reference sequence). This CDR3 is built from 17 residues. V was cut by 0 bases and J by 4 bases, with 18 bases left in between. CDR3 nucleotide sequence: TGTGCCACCAGCAGAGAATATGACGAAGGGGGATTCTATGGCTACACCTTC. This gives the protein CATSREYDEGGFYGYTF.

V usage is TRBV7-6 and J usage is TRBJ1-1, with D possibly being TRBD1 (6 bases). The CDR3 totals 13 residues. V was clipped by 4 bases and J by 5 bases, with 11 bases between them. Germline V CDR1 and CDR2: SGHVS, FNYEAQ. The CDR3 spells CASSSTGYTEAFF. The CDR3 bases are TGTGCCAGCAGCTCTACAGGGTATACTGAAGCTTTCTTT.

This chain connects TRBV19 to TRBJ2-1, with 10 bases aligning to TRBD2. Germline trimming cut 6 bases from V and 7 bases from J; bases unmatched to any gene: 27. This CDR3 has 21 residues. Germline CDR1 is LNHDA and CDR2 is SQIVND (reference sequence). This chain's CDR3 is CASSRVDVVIVAGGGGNEQFF. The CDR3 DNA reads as TGTGCCAGTAGCCGAGTTGATGTGGTGATAGTAGCGGGGGGTGGTGGTAATGAGCAGTTCTTC.

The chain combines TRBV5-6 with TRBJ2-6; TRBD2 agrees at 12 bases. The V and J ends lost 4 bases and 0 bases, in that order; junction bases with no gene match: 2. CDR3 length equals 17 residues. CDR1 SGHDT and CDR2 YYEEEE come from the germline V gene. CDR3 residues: CASSPLAGGSGANVLTF. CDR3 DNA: TGTGCCAGCAGCCCACTAGCGGGGGGCTCTGGGGCCAACGTCCTGACTTTC.

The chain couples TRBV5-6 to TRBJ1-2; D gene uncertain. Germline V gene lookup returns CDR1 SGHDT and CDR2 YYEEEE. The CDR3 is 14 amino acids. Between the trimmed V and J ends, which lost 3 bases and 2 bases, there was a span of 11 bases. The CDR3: CASSSTDGNYGYTF. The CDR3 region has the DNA TGTGCCAGCAGCTCGACGGACGGAAACTATGGCTACACCTTC.

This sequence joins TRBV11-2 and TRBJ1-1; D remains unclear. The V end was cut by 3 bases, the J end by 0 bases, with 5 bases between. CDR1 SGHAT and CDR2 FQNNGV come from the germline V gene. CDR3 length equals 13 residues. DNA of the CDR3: TGTGCCAGCAGCTTTCAGCTGAACACTGAAGCTTTCTTT. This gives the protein CASSFQLNTEAFF.

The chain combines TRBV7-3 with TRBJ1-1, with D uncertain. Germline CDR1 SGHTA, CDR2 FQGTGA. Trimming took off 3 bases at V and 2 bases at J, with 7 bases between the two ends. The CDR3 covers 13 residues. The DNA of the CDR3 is TGTGCCAGCAGCTTGGAGAGAAACACTGAAGCTTTCTTT. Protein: CASSLERNTEAFF.

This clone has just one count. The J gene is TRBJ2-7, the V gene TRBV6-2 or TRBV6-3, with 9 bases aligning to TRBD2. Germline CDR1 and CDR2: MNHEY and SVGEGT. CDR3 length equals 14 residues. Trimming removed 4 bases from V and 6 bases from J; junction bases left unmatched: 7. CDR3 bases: TGTGCCAGCAGTTCGGGACTAGCTTTCGGCGAGCAGTACTTC. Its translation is CASSSGLAFGEQYF.

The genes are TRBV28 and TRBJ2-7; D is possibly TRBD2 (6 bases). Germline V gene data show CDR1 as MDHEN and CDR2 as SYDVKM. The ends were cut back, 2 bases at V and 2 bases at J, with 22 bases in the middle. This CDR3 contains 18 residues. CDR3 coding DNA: TGTGCCAGCAGTTTACGGGTTTTAGTGGGGACTGGAACCTACGAGCAGTACTTC. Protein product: CASSLRVLVGTGTYEQYF.

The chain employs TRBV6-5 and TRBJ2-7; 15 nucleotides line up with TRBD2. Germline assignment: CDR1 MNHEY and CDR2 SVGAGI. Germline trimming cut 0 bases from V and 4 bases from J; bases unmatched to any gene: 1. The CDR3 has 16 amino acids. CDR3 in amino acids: CASSYSGTSGGYEQYF. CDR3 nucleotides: TGTGCCAGCAGTTACTCCGGGACTAGCGGGGGGTACGAGCAGTACTTC.

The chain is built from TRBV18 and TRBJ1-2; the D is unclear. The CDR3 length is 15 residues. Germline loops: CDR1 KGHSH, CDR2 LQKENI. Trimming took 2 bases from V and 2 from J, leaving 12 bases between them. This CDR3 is CASSPVQLINYGYTF. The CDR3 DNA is TGTGCCAGCTCACCAGTACAGCTGATAAACTATGGCTACACCTTC.